This is a list of T cell receptor beta chains from one sample in a study of control samples from healthy donors and cancer patients. TCRdb's table, derived via immunoSEQ multiplex PCR, lists solely in-frame clones and lacks some. The table has roughly 160,000 clones, 95% to 96% seen once; the top ten hold over 0.9%. Material: blood. Receptors were obtained from a woman under 40 in good health. CDR3s include the opening cysteine and the closing phenylalanine or tryptophan. A D gene is named only where the DNA matches it firmly. Rows give clone size only sometimes, using once, few, many, or a class for an expanded clone.

TGTGCCAGCAGCGTAGGTAATAGCGGGAGCACAGATACGCAGTATTTT	CASSVGNSGSTDTQYF	.	TRBD2	TRBV9	TRBJ2-3
TGTGCCAGCATTACTGACAGGGAGAACACCGGGGAGCTGTTTTTT	CASITDRENTGELFF	.	.	TRBV21-1	TRBJ2-2
TGTGCCAGCAGTTTTGGTCGAGAAGAGACCCAGTACTTC	CASSFGREETQYF	.	.	TRBV12-3/TRBV12-4	TRBJ2-5
TGTGCCAGCAGCTTAGGGGACAGTAACTACGAGCAGTACTTC	CASSLGDSNYEQYF	.	TRBD1	TRBV7-8	TRBJ2-7
TGCGCCAGCAGCGTAAACTTTGCCTACGAGCAGTACTTC	CASSVNFAYEQYF	.	.	TRBV4-1	TRBJ2-7
TGTGCCAGCAGTTACGGGTTAGTGGGGGACGAGCAGTACTTC	CASSYGLVGDEQYF	.	.	TRBV6-5	TRBJ2-7
TGCAGCGTCTCGGTCACAACTAGCACAGATACGCAGTATTTT	CSVSVTTSTDTQYF	.	.	TRBV29-1	TRBJ2-3
TGTGCCAGCAGTCCAGGGAAAAGGCAGCCCCAGCATTTT	CASSPGKRQPQHF	once	.	TRBV6-6	TRBJ1-5
TGTGCCAGCAGCTTAGGGGACGGCACCGGGGAGCTGTTTTTT	CASSLGDGTGELFF	.	.	TRBV7-2	TRBJ2-2
TGTGCCAGCAGTGAGACTGCAGGGACTAGCGGGAGAGTTCGGGCCAATGAGCAGTTCTTC	CASSETAGTSGRVRANEQFF	few	TRBD2	TRBV2	TRBJ2-1
TGTGCCACCAGCAGGGCGAGGGGGGCGCCTAGCTCCTACAATGAGCAGTTCTTC	CATSRARGAPSSYNEQFF	.	.	TRBV15	TRBJ2-1